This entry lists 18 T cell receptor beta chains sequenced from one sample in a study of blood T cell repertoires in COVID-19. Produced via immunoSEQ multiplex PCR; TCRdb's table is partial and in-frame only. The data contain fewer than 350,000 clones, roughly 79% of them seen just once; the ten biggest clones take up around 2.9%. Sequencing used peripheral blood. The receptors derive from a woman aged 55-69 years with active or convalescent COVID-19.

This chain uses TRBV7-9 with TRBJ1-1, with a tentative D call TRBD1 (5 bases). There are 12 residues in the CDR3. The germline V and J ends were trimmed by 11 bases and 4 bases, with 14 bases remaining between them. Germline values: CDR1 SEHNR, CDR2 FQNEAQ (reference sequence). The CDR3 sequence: CALRRGVTEAFF. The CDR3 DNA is TGTGCCCTCCGTCGGGGGGTCACTGAAGCTTTCTTT.

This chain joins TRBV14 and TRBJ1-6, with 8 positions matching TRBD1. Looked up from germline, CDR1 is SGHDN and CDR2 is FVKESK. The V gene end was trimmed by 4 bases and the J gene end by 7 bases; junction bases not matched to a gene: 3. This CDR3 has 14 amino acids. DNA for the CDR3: TGTGCCAGCAGCCCACAGGGGGGCAATTCACCCCTCCACTTT. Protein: CASSPQGGNSPLHF.

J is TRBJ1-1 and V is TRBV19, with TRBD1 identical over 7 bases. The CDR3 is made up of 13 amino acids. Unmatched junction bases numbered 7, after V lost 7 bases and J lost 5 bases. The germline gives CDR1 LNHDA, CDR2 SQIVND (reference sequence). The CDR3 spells CASTEQGQTEAFF. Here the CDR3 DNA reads TGTGCCAGTACGGAACAGGGGCAAACTGAAGCTTTCTTT.

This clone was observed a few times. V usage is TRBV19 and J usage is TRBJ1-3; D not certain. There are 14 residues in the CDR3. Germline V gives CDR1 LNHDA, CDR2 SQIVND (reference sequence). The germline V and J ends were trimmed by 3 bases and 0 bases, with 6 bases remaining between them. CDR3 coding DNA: TGTGCCAGTAGTATTACTGACTCTGGAAACACCATATATTTT. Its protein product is CASSITDSGNTIYF.

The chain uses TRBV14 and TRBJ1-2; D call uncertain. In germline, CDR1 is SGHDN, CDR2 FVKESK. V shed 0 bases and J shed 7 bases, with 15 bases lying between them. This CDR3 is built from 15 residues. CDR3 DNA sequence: TGTGCCAGCAGCCAAGAGGACTCCGGGGTAGGTGGCTACACCTTC. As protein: CASSQEDSGVGGYTF.

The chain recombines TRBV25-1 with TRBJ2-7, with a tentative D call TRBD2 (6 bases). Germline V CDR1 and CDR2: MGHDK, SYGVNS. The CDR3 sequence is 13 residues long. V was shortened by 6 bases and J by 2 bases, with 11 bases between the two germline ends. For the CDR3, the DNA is TGTGCCAGCAGCGGACTAAGCGCCTACGAGCAGTACTTC. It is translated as CASSGLSAYEQYF.

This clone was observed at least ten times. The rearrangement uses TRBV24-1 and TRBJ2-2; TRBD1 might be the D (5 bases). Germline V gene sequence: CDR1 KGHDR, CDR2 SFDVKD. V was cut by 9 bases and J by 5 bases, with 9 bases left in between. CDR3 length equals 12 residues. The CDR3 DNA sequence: TGTGCCACCTCTTCAGGGACCGGGGAGCTGTTTTTT. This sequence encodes CATSSGTGELFF.

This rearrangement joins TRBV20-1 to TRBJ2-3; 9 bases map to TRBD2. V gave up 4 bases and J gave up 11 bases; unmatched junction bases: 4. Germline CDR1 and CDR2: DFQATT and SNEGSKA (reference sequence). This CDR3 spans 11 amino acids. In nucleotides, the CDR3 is TGCAGTGCTATCCAACTAGCGGGGCAGTATTTT. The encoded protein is CSAIQLAGQYF.

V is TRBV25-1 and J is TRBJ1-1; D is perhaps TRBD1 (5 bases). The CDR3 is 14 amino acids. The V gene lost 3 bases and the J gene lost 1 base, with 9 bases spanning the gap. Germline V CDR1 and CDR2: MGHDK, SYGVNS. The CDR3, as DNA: TGTGCCAGCAGTGATGAGACAGAGAACACTGAAGCTTTCTTT. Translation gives CASSDETENTEAFF.

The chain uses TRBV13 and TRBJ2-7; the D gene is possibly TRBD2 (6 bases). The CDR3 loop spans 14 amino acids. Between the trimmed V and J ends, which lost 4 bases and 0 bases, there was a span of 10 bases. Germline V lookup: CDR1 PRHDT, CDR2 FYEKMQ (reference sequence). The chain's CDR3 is CASSSGVASYEQYF. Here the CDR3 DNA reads TGTGCCAGCAGCTCGGGGGTAGCCTCCTACGAGCAGTACTTC.

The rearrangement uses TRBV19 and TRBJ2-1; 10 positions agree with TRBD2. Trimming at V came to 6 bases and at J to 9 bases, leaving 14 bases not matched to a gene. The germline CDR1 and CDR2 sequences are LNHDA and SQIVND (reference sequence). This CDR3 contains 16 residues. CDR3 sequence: CASRSGGAGSTGEQFF. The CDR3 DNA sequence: TGTGCCAGTAGAAGCGGGGGGGCCGGCAGTACCGGTGAGCAGTTCTTC.

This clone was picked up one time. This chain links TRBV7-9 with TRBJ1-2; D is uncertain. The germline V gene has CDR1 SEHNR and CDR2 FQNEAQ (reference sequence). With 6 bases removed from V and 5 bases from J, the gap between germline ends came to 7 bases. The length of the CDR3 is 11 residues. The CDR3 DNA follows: TGTGCCAGCAGTTGGGAGTATGGCTACACCTTC. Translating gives CASSWEYGYTF.

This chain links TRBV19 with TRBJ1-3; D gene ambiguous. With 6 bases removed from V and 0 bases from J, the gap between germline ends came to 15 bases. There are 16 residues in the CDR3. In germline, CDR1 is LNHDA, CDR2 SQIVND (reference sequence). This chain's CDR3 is CASSLNWSPSGNTIYF. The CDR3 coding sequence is TGTGCCAGTAGCCTCAATTGGAGTCCCTCTGGAAACACCATATATTTT.

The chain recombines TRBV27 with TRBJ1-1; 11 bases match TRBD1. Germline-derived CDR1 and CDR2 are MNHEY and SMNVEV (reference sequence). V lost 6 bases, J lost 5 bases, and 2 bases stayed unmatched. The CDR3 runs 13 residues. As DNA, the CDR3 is TGTGCCAGCAGAGGACAGGGGGCGACTGAAGCTTTCTTT. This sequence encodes CASRGQGATEAFF.

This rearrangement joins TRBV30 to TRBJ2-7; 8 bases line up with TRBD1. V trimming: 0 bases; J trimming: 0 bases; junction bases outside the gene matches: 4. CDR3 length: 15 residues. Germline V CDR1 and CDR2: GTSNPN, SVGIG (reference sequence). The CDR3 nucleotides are TGTGCCTGGAGTGTAGGCGGGACAGGCTCCTACGAGCAGTACTTC. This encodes CAWSVGGTGSYEQYF.

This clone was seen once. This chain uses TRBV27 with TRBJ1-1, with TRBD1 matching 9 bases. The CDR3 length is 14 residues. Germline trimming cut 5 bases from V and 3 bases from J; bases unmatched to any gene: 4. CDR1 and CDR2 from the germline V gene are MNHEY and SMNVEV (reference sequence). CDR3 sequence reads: CASSPRDRDTEAFF. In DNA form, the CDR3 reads TGTGCCAGCAGTCCCCGGGACAGGGACACTGAAGCTTTCTTT.

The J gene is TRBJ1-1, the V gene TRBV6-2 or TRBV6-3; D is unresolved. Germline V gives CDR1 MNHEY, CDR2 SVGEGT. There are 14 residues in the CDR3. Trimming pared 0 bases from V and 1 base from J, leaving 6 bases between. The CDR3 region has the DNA TGTGCCAGCAGTTACTCGAGAGGGAACACTGAAGCTTTCTTT. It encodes CASSYSRGNTEAFF.

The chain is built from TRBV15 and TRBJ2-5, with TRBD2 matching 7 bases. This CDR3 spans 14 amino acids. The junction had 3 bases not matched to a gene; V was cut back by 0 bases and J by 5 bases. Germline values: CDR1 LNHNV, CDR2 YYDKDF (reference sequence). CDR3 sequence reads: CATSRDHGRETQYF. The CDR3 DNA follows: TGTGCCACCAGCAGAGATCACGGGAGGGAGACCCAGTACTTC.